The entry below describes one T cell receptor beta chain. No antigen is known for it. No qualities accompany the bases; no much larger clone lies one base away. The sample originates from a study of blood T cell repertoires in COVID-19 (dated by TCRdb to the early 2020s). For the study in its entirety: Collaborator samples came from the United States, Italy and Spain and covered acute and convalescent phases of COVID-19. The prospective study material was composed of cDNA or gDNA derived from T cells, B-cell-depleted T cells, or PBMCs. Subjects who had been exposed to COVID-19, were actively infected with it, or had recovered from it provided the deeply sampled blood TCRbeta repertoires that made up the dataset. The repertoires were released in a freely available public database intended as a resource for research on the immune response to SARS-CoV-2. Samples came from the ongoing ImmuneRACE study (first 160 participants) plus 1,254 subjects from 6 global collaborators. Sample metadata almost always included a de-identified subject ID, COVID-19 status, age in years and sex. HLA class I and class II types, where available, came from metadata supplied by the sample provider rather than from assay-based typing. Study-level results and caveats: The amount of clinical and demographic metadata varied by source and participant and was provided uncurated.

Enrolling through a virtual design, the prospective study's participants ranged in age from roughly 18 to 100 years and lived across 20 to 25 United States geographic areas. Cohort assignment in the prospective study relied on participant-reported clinical history from a screening survey and a study questionnaire. Recovered participants in ImmuneRACE Cohort 3 were defined by two consecutive negative NP/OP PCR tests, clearance by a healthcare professional, or resolution of symptoms. Mobile phlebotomists in the prospective study collected whole blood, serum and a nasopharyngeal or oropharyngeal swab from every participant. Participants in the prospective study had the option to provide additional blood draws and questionnaires over a 2-month period. Before DNA extraction, blood samples from the prospective study were shipped at room temperature or frozen. The immunoSEQ Assay, a bias-controlled multiplex PCR, was used to amplify TCRbeta CDR3 regions from genomic DNA. As for how the authors treated the data: Within the assay, amplification of reference gene primers was used to estimate how many nucleated cells each sample contained. To quantify the absolute abundance of each unique TCRbeta CDR3 rearrangement, sequence reads were collapsed and filtered. For each sample, productive Simpson clonality was calculated by taking the square root of Simpson's diversity index across productive rearrangements. Drawn from immuneACCESS, this table holds only the in-frame rearrangements with V and J called that TCRdb kept. Clones are partly lost; checked studies trace under half to an unresolved V gene and leave the rest unexplained. V, J and clone size were drawn from that table, and D and trimming were deduced from the DNA. Present in this sample are 110,000 to 150,000 clones, about 80% of which were seen just once. The ten top clones hold 5% to 6.5% of the sample.

This receptor was taken from a woman in her forties or fifties who had recovered from COVID-19. The sequenced sample was PBMCs or T cells enriched from blood (not recorded which).

The CDR3 protein sequence reads: CASSQGQNQPQHF. The sequenced DNA is TGTGCCAGCAGCCAGGGACAAAATCAGCCCCAGCATTTT. The chain is made from TRBV3-1 (or the pseudogene TRBV3-2) and TRBJ1-5; tentative D gene TRBD1, with 6 bases matching. CDR1 and CDR2, looked up from the germline V gene (reference sequence), are LGHDT and YNNKEL. The V end loses 3 bases and the J end loses 4 bases, and a stretch of 7 bases separates them. The CDR3 contains 13 residues, cysteine and phenylalanine counted. Just CDR3 DNA is preserved here, 39 bases in frame from base 1.